This T cell receptor beta chain was observed in a study of control samples from healthy donors and cancer patients. V lost 2 bases, J lost 1 base, and 12 bases lay in between. Germline CDR1 KGHSH, CDR2 LQKENI. The CDR3 contains 16 residues. TCRdb keeps only in-frame clones here, not all; method: immunoSEQ multiplex PCR. Of about 38,000 clones listed, around 82% are singletons. The chain links TRBV18 to TRBJ1-5, with D tentatively TRBD1 (6 bases). The source is a woman in her sixties with lung cancer. Input material: PBMCs. In DNA, the CDR3 is TGTGCCAGCTCACCATCGATGCAGGGGAGCAATCAGCCCCAGCATTTT. Translated, it gives CASSPSMQGSNQPQHF.